What follows are 31 T cell receptor beta chains derived from one specimen sequenced in a study of cytomegalovirus exposure and HLA in healthy donors. Researchers ran the PCR with 60 Vbeta and 13 Jbeta primers. Produced via immunoSEQ multiplex PCR; TCRdb's table is partial and in-frame only. The repertoire consists of approximately 150,000 clones, with about 88% occurring once and the leading ten covering over 2.5%. Sequencing was carried out using PBMCs. The receptors derive from a man aged 25 to 45 in good health and CMV-seropositive.

The J gene is TRBJ1-1, the V gene TRBV4-1; no clear D. Germline CDR1 reads MGHRA; CDR2 reads YSYEKL. The CDR3 is 14 residues long. Trimming took 4 bases from V and 1 from J, leaving 10 bases between them. The CDR3: CASSPSSGNTEAFF. The CDR3 nucleotides are TGCGCCAGCAGCCCAAGTTCGGGGAACACTGAAGCTTTCTTT.

The CDR3 loop reads CASSLALTDTQYF. For the CDR3, the DNA is TGTGCCAGCAGTTTGGCCCTCACAGATACGCAGTATTTT. The chain employs TRBV28 and TRBJ2-3; no clear D gene. The CDR3 is 13 residues long. Germline CDR1 reads MDHEN; CDR2 reads SYDVKM. The V and J ends lost 3 bases and 2 bases respectively, with 6 bases between them.

This clone has just a few counts. This chain joins TRBV5-1 and TRBJ2-1; 12 nucleotides match TRBD2. This CDR3 is built from 14 residues. The V gene's germline CDR1 is SGHRS and CDR2 YFSETQ. The V segment lost 5 bases and the J segment 3 bases; nucleotides outside the gene matches: 0. CDR3 bases: TGCGCCAGCAGGACTAGCGGGAGCTACAATGAGCAGTTCTTC. Translated, it gives CASRTSGSYNEQFF.

This chain connects TRBV5-1 to TRBJ2-7; TRBD2 is a possible D gene (5 bases). This CDR3 has 14 amino acids. Trimming pared 3 bases from V and 4 bases from J, leaving 14 bases between. Germline assignment: CDR1 SGHRS and CDR2 YFSETQ. As DNA, the CDR3 is TGCGCCAGCAGCTCGGGCAGCGGCTTATACGAGCAGTACTTC. Its protein product is CASSSGSGLYEQYF.

This clone was seen more than once but under ten times. This rearrangement joins TRBV5-6 to TRBJ2-2; 11 nucleotides align to TRBD1. V dropped 2 bases and J dropped 4; count of bases not matched to a gene: 10. Germline V CDR1 and CDR2: SGHDT, YYEEEE. The CDR3 is 18 amino acids. The CDR3 DNA reads TGTGCCAGCAGCTTTACCGGACAGGGGGCGATAGGCACCGGGGAGCTGTTTTTT. It is translated as CASSFTGQGAIGTGELFF.

The rearrangement uses TRBV5-6 and TRBJ2-7; D may be TRBD2 (5 bases). CDR1 is SGHDT and CDR2 is YYEEEE in the germline V gene. V shed 4 bases and J shed 5 bases, with 19 bases lying between them. This CDR3 spans 15 amino acids. Here the CDR3 DNA reads TGTGCCAGCAGCGCGATAATACTAGACCCCCACGAGCAGTACGTC. It yields the protein CASSAIILDPHEQYV.

J is TRBJ2-5 and V is TRBV7-3, with D possibly being TRBD1 (6 bases). V lost 5 bases to trimming and J lost 2 bases, with 18 bases between them. CDR3 length: 16 residues. Looked up from germline, CDR1 is SGHTA and CDR2 is FQGTGA. The DNA of the CDR3 is TGTGCCAGCAGCCCTACGGGACACCGGGGACAAGAGACCCAGTACTTC. Its protein is CASSPTGHRGQETQYF.

This chain joins TRBV5-1 and TRBJ2-3; 7 bases fit TRBD2. Germline V gene sequence: CDR1 SGHRS, CDR2 YFSETQ. The trim removed 6 bases at V and 1 base at J, leaving 8 bases unmatched. The CDR3 is 15 amino acids. CDR3 amino acids: CASNQLALGTDTQYF. CDR3 DNA: TGCGCCAGCAACCAACTAGCGCTTGGCACAGATACGCAGTATTTT.

V gene TRBV15 combines with J gene TRBJ2-7; maybe TRBD2 (5 bases). The V gene lost 1 base and the J gene lost 2 bases, with 12 bases spanning the gap. This CDR3 contains 15 residues. Germline V lookup: CDR1 LNHNV, CDR2 YYDKDF (reference sequence). This CDR3 is CATSRGSGKTYEQYF. DNA of the CDR3: TGTGCCACCAGCAGAGGTTCCGGGAAAACCTACGAGCAGTACTTC.

This chain uses TRBV5-1 with TRBJ2-1, with 8 bases matching TRBD1. Germline CDR1 SGHRS, CDR2 YFSETQ. Trimming took 5 bases from V and 8 from J; bases not matched to a gene: 6. The CDR3 is made up of 13 amino acids. The DNA of the CDR3 is TGCGCCAGCAGAGGACAGGGTCGGGATGAGCAGTTCTTC. Translation gives CASRGQGRDEQFF.

The rearrangement joins TRBV7-9 to TRBJ2-5, with 11 positions matching TRBD2. This CDR3 is 15 amino acids long. CDR1 and CDR2 (germline): SEHNR, FQNEAQ (reference sequence). V trimming: 7 bases; J trimming: 2 bases; junction bases outside the gene matches: 6. CDR3: CASKSSGRVQETQYF. For the CDR3, the DNA is TGTGCCAGCAAGAGTAGCGGGAGGGTTCAAGAGACCCAGTACTTC.

The rearrangement joins TRBV7-2 to TRBJ1-1; TRBD1 aligns across 7 bases. The CDR3 consists of 14 residues. Germline V gene sequence: CDR1 SGHTA, CDR2 FQGNSA. V lost 3 bases, J lost 1 base, and 2 bases stayed unmatched. For the CDR3, the DNA is TGTGCCAGCAGCTTGTGGACAGGGAACACTGAAGCTTTCTTT. Amino acid sequence: CASSLWTGNTEAFF.

The rearrangement uses TRBV6-5 and TRBJ2-3; perhaps TRBD1 as D (5 bases). The germline CDR1 and CDR2 sequences are MNHEY and SVGAGI. V was pared by 4 bases and J by 3 bases, with 17 bases between. The CDR3 length is 16 residues. The CDR3 sequence: CASSFSRGRATDTQYF. The CDR3 DNA sequence: TGTGCCAGCAGTTTTAGTAGGGGCAGGGCGACAGATACGCAGTATTTT.

The chain joins TRBV4-3 to TRBJ2-3, with TRBD2 matching over 8 bases. V dropped 0 bases and J dropped 5; count of bases not matched to a gene: 10. The CDR3 consists of 17 residues. Germline CDR1 LGHNA, CDR2 YSLEER. The CDR3 DNA follows: TGCGCCAGCAGCCAAGACAACGGGAGGGGTATAAGAGATACGCAGTATTTT. Protein product: CASSQDNGRGIRDTQYF.

J is TRBJ1-2 and V is TRBV6-5; 7 nucleotides align to TRBD1. The CDR3 is 13 amino acids. The ends lost 2 bases at V and 7 bases at J; junction bases unmatched: 4. Germline V lookup: CDR1 MNHEY, CDR2 SVGAGI. The CDR3 sequence is CASSYDRVAGYTF. The CDR3, as DNA: TGTGCCAGCAGTTACGACAGGGTGGCTGGCTACACCTTC.

The V gene is TRBV30, the J gene TRBJ1-6; D unclear. Trimming took off 4 bases at V and 8 bases at J, with 6 bases between the two ends. The CDR3 runs to 11 residues. Germline loops: CDR1 GTSNPN, CDR2 SVGIG (reference sequence). The CDR3 spells CAWNRDSPLHF. CDR3 sequence (DNA): TGTGCCTGGAACCGGGATTCACCCCTCCACTTT.

The chain joins TRBV11-2 to TRBJ2-2, with D possibly matching TRBD2 (6 bases). In germline, CDR1 is SGHAT, CDR2 FQNNGV. There are 18 residues in the CDR3. The ends were cut back, 0 bases at V and 4 bases at J, with 18 bases in the middle. In nucleotides, the CDR3 is TGTGCCAGCAGCTTAGATGGCGTGGCGGGACTTTCCACCGGGGAGCTGTTTTTT. It encodes CASSLDGVAGLSTGELFF.

This chain uses TRBV7-2 with TRBJ1-2; possible D gene TRBD1, 6 bases. Germline V gene lookup returns CDR1 SGHTA and CDR2 FQGNSA. V was trimmed by 5 bases and J by 8 bases, leaving 21 bases between them. The length of the CDR3 is 15 residues. The CDR3 here is CASSDKQGWVVGYTF. The CDR3 DNA follows: TGTGCCAGCAGCGACAAACAGGGCTGGGTGGTAGGCTACACCTTC.

V gene TRBV7-9 combines with J gene TRBJ2-5; D unresolved. Trimming removed 4 bases from V and 5 bases from J, with 8 bases in between. CDR1 is SEHNR and CDR2 is FQNEAQ in the germline V gene (reference sequence). The CDR3 covers 12 residues. The CDR3 spells CASSSRSETQYF. CDR3 in DNA: TGTGCCAGCAGCTCCAGGTCGGAGACCCAGTACTTC.

Only one count was recorded for this clone. The rearrangement joins TRBV6-5 to TRBJ2-2; D call uncertain. Germline assignment: CDR1 MNHEY and CDR2 SVGAGI. V shed 6 bases and J shed 5 bases, with 16 bases lying between them. There are 15 residues in the CDR3. CDR3 amino acids: CASSQANVLTGELFF. CDR3 coding DNA: TGTGCCAGCAGCCAAGCTAATGTTCTAACCGGGGAGCTGTTTTTT.

The V call is TRBV11-2, the J call TRBJ2-7; 7 nucleotides line up with TRBD2. Germline V gives CDR1 SGHAT, CDR2 FQNNGV. Losses at the gene ends were 1 base for V and 2 bases for J; bases not matched to a gene: 11. The CDR3 consists of 17 residues. The CDR3 sequence: CASSLGAGQKIPYEQYF. In nucleotides, the CDR3 is TGTGCCAGCAGCTTAGGAGCGGGGCAGAAGATTCCCTACGAGCAGTACTTC.

This clone has a single count. The rearrangement joins TRBV6-4 to TRBJ2-1, with TRBD2 identical over 7 bases. Germline V gives CDR1 MRHNA, CDR2 SNTAGT. The trim removed 10 bases at V and 4 bases at J, leaving 10 bases unmatched. CDR3 size: 14 residues. CDR3 bases: TGTGCCAATCTCCGGGACTACGTGTACAATGAGCAGTTCTTC. As protein: CANLRDYVYNEQFF.

The J gene is TRBJ2-5, the V gene TRBV12-5, with 11 bases aligning to TRBD2. The CDR3 is 17 amino acids. Germline loops: CDR1 LGHNT, CDR2 FRNRAP. V shed 4 bases, J shed 5 bases, and the junction held 12 bases outside the gene matches. CDR3 nucleotide sequence: TGTGCTAGTGGTTCCGGGACTAGCGGCACTGTGGGGGAGACCCAGTACTTC. Protein product: CASGSGTSGTVGETQYF.

The chain has TRBV5-4 and TRBJ2-4; D may be TRBD2 (7 bases). CDR1 and CDR2 from the germline V gene are SGHNT and YYREEE (reference sequence). CDR3 length: 14 amino acids. V lost 4 bases, J lost 4 bases, and 12 bases lay in between. CDR3 coding DNA: TGTGCCAGCAGCGACGCGGGGGCTAAAAACATTCAGTACTTC. Translating gives CASSDAGAKNIQYF.

The rearrangement uses TRBV4-3 and TRBJ1-1; possible D gene TRBD1, 6 bases. Trimming stripped 0 bases from V and 9 bases from J, with 14 bases between. The CDR3 contains 14 residues. Per the germline V gene, CDR1 is LGHNA and CDR2 is YSLEER. The CDR3 spells CASSQDPDSRQAFF. The CDR3, as DNA: TGCGCCAGCAGCCAAGATCCGGACAGCCGCCAAGCTTTCTTT.

V usage is TRBV19 and J usage is TRBJ2-2; 9 bases are a match to TRBD2. V was clipped by 3 bases and J by 4 bases; unmatched bases: 6. From germline, CDR1 is LNHDA and CDR2 SQIVND (reference sequence). The CDR3 loop spans 16 amino acids. The CDR3 loop reads CASSIGAGGTTGELFF. CDR3 nucleotide sequence: TGTGCCAGTAGTATCGGAGCGGGAGGCACCACCGGGGAGCTGTTTTTT.

The V and J genes are TRBV15 and TRBJ2-1; D might be TRBD2 (6 bases). CDR1 is LNHNV, CDR2 YYDKDF, per germline (reference sequence). This CDR3 has 15 residues. V was cut by 1 base and J by 8 bases, with 15 bases left in between. As DNA, the CDR3 is TGTGCCACCAGCAGAGGGGGGGACCTTCGCCATGAGCAGTTCTTC. It is translated as CATSRGGDLRHEQFF.

This clone is a singleton in its sample. This rearrangement joins TRBV5-4 to TRBJ2-4; no clear D. This CDR3 is 14 amino acids long. The ends were cut back, 2 bases at V and 6 bases at J, with 12 bases in the middle. Per germline, CDR1 SGHNT and CDR2 YYREEE (reference sequence). The CDR3, as DNA: TGTGCCAGCAGCTTCGAGGCAGCCGGAAACATTCAGTACTTC. It codes for CASSFEAAGNIQYF.

The rearrangement joins TRBV7-2 to TRBJ2-1; 9 bases agree with TRBD2. This CDR3 has 15 amino acids. Germline V lookup: CDR1 SGHTA, CDR2 FQGNSA. V lost 3 bases, J lost 6 bases, and 6 bases stayed unmatched. The CDR3 reads CASSFLVAGVNEQFF. In nucleotides, the CDR3 is TGTGCCAGCAGCTTTTTGGTAGCGGGAGTCAATGAGCAGTTCTTC. The variable domain in full, completed from reference TRBV7-2 and TRBJ2-1, reads GAGVSQSPSNKVTEKGKDVELRCDPISGHTALYWYRQSLGQGLEFLIYFQGNSAPDKSGLPSDRFSAERTGGSVSTLTIQRTQQEDSAVYLCASSFLVAGVNEQFFGPGTRLTVL.

In regard to this clone: The junction departs from the called germline gene at one end, perhaps through a read error. This rearrangement joins TRBV7-7 to TRBJ2-5; possibly TRBD1 for D (6 bases). The CDR3 length is 13 residues. Per germline, CDR1 SSHAT and CDR2 FNYEAQ (reference sequence). CDR3 sequence: CASSTDSQETQYF. CDR3 nucleotides: TGTGCTAGCAGCACGGACAGTCAAGAGACCCAGTACTTC.

The gene calls are TRBV5-5 and TRBJ2-1, with TRBD2 matching 13 bases. Looked up from germline, CDR1 is SGHKS and CDR2 is YYEKEE (reference sequence). J lost 0 bases, V lost 4 bases, and 7 bases had no gene match. CDR3 length: 18 amino acids. Here the CDR3 reads CASSQTSGRTSSYNEQFF. The DNA for the CDR3 is TGTGCCAGCAGCCAGACTAGCGGGAGGACCAGCTCCTACAATGAGCAGTTCTTC.